In its sample, the clone carrying this T cell receptor (beta chain) was seen many times. The antigen is not known. Using genomic DNA as the template, TCR beta VDJ and CDR3 profiling was carried out. TCRdb used MiXCR to reprocess the reads, holding one entry per CDR3 protein. The data show around 430,000 distinct CDR3 sequences, with over 25% seen just once and 0.8% to 0.85% held by the top ten. Patients picked for sequencing had shown CD8+CD57+ cell expansion detected by flow cytometry. The sample is drawn from a study of CD8+CD57+ T cells in acquired aplastic anemia. Study background: Sorted CD4+ and CD8+ cell DNA averaged about 3 ug.

Study-wide findings and caveats: There were 25 to 35 CD8+ CDR3 sequences that occurred in both patients and controls. Between patients and controls, CD8+ Simpson's diversity did not vary significantly.

This CDR3 is 13 amino acids long. J was trimmed by 7 bases and V by 3 bases; bases with no gene match: 1. In germline, CDR1 is LNHNV, CDR2 YYDKDF (reference sequence). The source material was sorted CD4+, CD8+, or CD8+CD57+ T cells (not recorded which) from PBMCs. The sequence was obtained from a human donor with aplastic anemia. The chain uses TRBV15 and TRBJ2-1; 9 nucleotides agree with TRBD1. This CDR3 reads CATSRDRGNEQFF. The CDR3 DNA reads as TGTGCCACCAGCAGGGACAGGGGTAATGAGCAGTTCTTC.